These T cell receptor beta chains were read from a single sample in a study of metastatic and nonmetastatic thyroid tumors. TCRdb reprocessed the PCR reads via MiXCR. The sample has 8,000 to 10,000 clones, approximately 22% seen once. Sequenced input: adjacent normal tissue. Receptor source: a female donor with papillary thyroid cancer or a benign thyroid nodule (not recorded which). Some clones in this sample may be carry-over from other donors' samples. Both conserved end residues are part of each CDR3. Each record gives: V gene, D gene, CDR3 length, clone size, J gene, CDR3 protein, CDR3 DNA. D genes are given only for firm matches. Size values are once, few and many counts, or a class for expanded clones, and some rows have none.

V gene: TRBV10-2
D gene: TRBD2
CDR3 length: 14
clone size: medium-sized
J gene: TRBJ2-7
CDR3 protein: CASSDTSGSYEQYF
CDR3 DNA: TGCGCCAGCAGTGATACTAGCGGGAGCTACGAGCAGTACTTC

V gene: TRBV27
D gene: -
CDR3 length: 15
clone size: medium-sized
J gene: TRBJ2-1
CDR3 protein: CASSLRPLPYNEQFF
CDR3 DNA: TGTGCCAGCAGTCTCCGACCATTACCCTACAATGAGCAGTTCTTC

V gene: TRBV20-1
D gene: TRBD2
CDR3 length: 16
clone size: many
J gene: TRBJ2-3
CDR3 protein: CSARDRTSGMMGTQYF
CDR3 DNA: TGCAGTGCTAGAGATCGGACTAGCGGGATGATGGGTACGCAGTATTTT

V gene: TRBV5-4
D gene: TRBD1
CDR3 length: 16
clone size: many
J gene: TRBJ1-3
CDR3 protein: CASSWDSFGSGNTIYF
CDR3 DNA: TGTGCCAGCAGCTGGGACAGCTTCGGCTCTGGAAACACCATATATTTT

V gene: TRBV12-3/TRBV12-4
D gene: -
CDR3 length: 14
clone size: -
J gene: TRBJ2-7
CDR3 protein: CASKSRLGSYEQYF
CDR3 DNA: TGTGCCAGCAAGAGCCGTTTGGGGTCCTACGAGCAGTACTTC

V gene: TRBV6-1
D gene: -
CDR3 length: 14
clone size: medium-sized
J gene: TRBJ1-6
CDR3 protein: CASSPGLDASPLHF
CDR3 DNA: TGTGCCAGCAGCCCGGGGTTAGATGCTTCACCCCTCCACTTT

V gene: TRBV27
D gene: -
CDR3 length: 15
clone size: few
J gene: TRBJ2-2
CDR3 protein: CASSLRDPGTGELFF
CDR3 DNA: TGTGCCAGCAGTTTACGGGACCCAGGGACCGGGGAGCTGTTTTTT

V gene: TRBV10-3
D gene: -
CDR3 length: 11
clone size: many
J gene: TRBJ1-2
CDR3 protein: CAISGLRGYTF
CDR3 DNA: TGTGCCATCAGTGGTCTTCGTGGCTACACCTTC

V gene: TRBV10-2
D gene: TRBD1
CDR3 length: 12
clone size: many
J gene: TRBJ1-1
CDR3 protein: CAIRGVGTEAFF
CDR3 DNA: TGCGCCATCAGGGGGGTGGGAACTGAAGCTTTCTTT

V gene: TRBV6-1
D gene: -
CDR3 length: 13
clone size: many
J gene: TRBJ1-2
CDR3 protein: CASSPGANYGYTF
CDR3 DNA: TGTGCCAGCAGTCCAGGAGCTAACTATGGCTACACCTTC

V gene: TRBV11-2
D gene: TRBD1
CDR3 length: 16
clone size: -
J gene: TRBJ1-2
CDR3 protein: CASSLGWGQWGYGYTF
CDR3 DNA: TGTGCCAGCAGCTTGGGGTGGGGACAGTGGGGCTATGGCTACACCTTC

V gene: TRBV7-9
D gene: -
CDR3 length: 16
clone size: many
J gene: TRBJ1-6
CDR3 protein: CASSLGVGKGDSPLHF
CDR3 DNA: TGTGCCAGCAGCTTAGGGGTTGGGAAAGGGGATTCACCCCTCCACTTT

V gene: TRBV20-1
D gene: -
CDR3 length: 10
clone size: once
J gene: TRBJ1-1
CDR3 protein: CSARDPEAFF
CDR3 DNA: TGCAGTGCTAGAGACCCTGAAGCTTTCTTT

V gene: TRBV25-1
D gene: -
CDR3 length: 11
clone size: -
J gene: TRBJ2-5
CDR3 protein: CASSAQETKYF
CDR3 DNA: TGCGCCAGCAGTGCACAAGAGACCAAGTACTTC

V gene: TRBV4-2
D gene: TRBD2
CDR3 length: 18
clone size: many
J gene: TRBJ2-5
CDR3 protein: CASSQSVGGGTSWETQYF
CDR3 DNA: TGTGCCAGCAGCCAATCTGTCGGGGGGGGGACTAGCTGGGAGACCCAGTACTTC

V gene: TRBV20-1
D gene: -
CDR3 length: 12
clone size: medium-sized
J gene: TRBJ1-2
CDR3 protein: CSAGRDRDGYTF
CDR3 DNA: TGCAGTGCTGGGAGGGACCGGGATGGCTACACCTTC

V gene: TRBV7-9
D gene: TRBD1
CDR3 length: 15
clone size: few
J gene: TRBJ1-3
CDR3 protein: CASSGDSHSGNTIYF
CDR3 DNA: TGTGCCAGCAGCGGGGACAGCCACTCTGGAAACACCATATATTTT

V gene: TRBV6-1
D gene: -
CDR3 length: 13
clone size: -
J gene: TRBJ2-7
CDR3 protein: CGSSLSLAYEQYF
CDR3 DNA: TGTGGCAGCAGTCTTTCACTTGCCTACGAGCAATACTTC

V gene: TRBV2
D gene: -
CDR3 length: 13
clone size: many
J gene: TRBJ1-5
CDR3 protein: CASTLQGGQPQHF
CDR3 DNA: TGTGCCAGCACCTTACAGGGCGGTCAGCCCCAGCATTTT

V gene: TRBV6-1
D gene: -
CDR3 length: 15
clone size: few
J gene: TRBJ1-1
CDR3 protein: CASSEYDRPNTEAFF
CDR3 DNA: TGTGCCAGCAGTGAATATGACAGACCGAACACTGAAGCTTTCTTT

V gene: TRBV7-2
D gene: -
CDR3 length: 16
clone size: -
J gene: TRBJ2-7
CDR3 protein: CASSLAYPGQTYEQYF
CDR3 DNA: TGTGCCAGCAGCTTAGCCTACCCAGGACAGACGTACGAGCAGTACTTC

V gene: TRBV11-2
D gene: -
CDR3 length: 17
clone size: -
J gene: TRBJ2-2
CDR3 protein: CASSLDLVGASTGELFF
CDR3 DNA: TGTGCCAGCAGCTTAGATCTTGTGGGGGCAAGTACCGGGGAGCTGTTTTTT

V gene: TRBV6-2/TRBV6-3
D gene: -
CDR3 length: 14
clone size: -
J gene: TRBJ1-1
CDR3 protein: CARRYYSGDSEAFF
CDR3 DNA: TGTGCCAGGAGATACTATTCCGGTGACAGTGAAGCTTTCTTT

V gene: TRBV2
D gene: -
CDR3 length: 13
clone size: -
J gene: TRBJ2-5
CDR3 protein: CACSDNSLCTQYF
CDR3 DNA: TGTGCCTGCAGTGATAACAGCCTATGTACCCAGTACTTC

V gene: TRBV7-8
D gene: -
CDR3 length: 16
clone size: -
J gene: TRBJ2-5
CDR3 protein: CASSLLLRPGEETQYF
CDR3 DNA: TGTGCCAGCAGCTTACTCCTACGCCCAGGAGAAGAGACCCAGTACTTC

V gene: TRBV7-9
D gene: -
CDR3 length: 16
clone size: many
J gene: TRBJ2-5
CDR3 protein: CASSLEGPSDRETQYF
CDR3 DNA: TGTGCCAGCAGCTTAGAGGGACCTTCCGATCGGGAGACCCAGTACTTC

V gene: TRBV9
D gene: -
CDR3 length: 14
clone size: many
J gene: TRBJ2-1
CDR3 protein: CASTGEPYGNEQFF
CDR3 DNA: TGTGCCAGCACCGGCGAGCCCTACGGCAATGAGCAGTTCTTC

V gene: TRBV7-9
D gene: TRBD1
CDR3 length: 16
clone size: medium-sized
J gene: TRBJ1-2
CDR3 protein: CASSHLTGVKGYGYTF
CDR3 DNA: TGTGCCAGCAGCCACTTGACAGGGGTCAAGGGCTATGGCTACACCTTC

V gene: TRBV15
D gene: -
CDR3 length: 14
clone size: many
J gene: TRBJ2-1
CDR3 protein: CATSRDTVGNEQFF
CDR3 DNA: TGTGCCACCAGCAGAGATACGGTCGGCAATGAGCAGTTCTTC

V gene: TRBV10-3
D gene: TRBD1
CDR3 length: 13
clone size: -
J gene: TRBJ2-7
CDR3 protein: CATKDRGLYEQYF
CDR3 DNA: TGTGCCACCAAGGACAGGGGGTTATACGAGCAGTACTTC

V gene: TRBV6-1
D gene: TRBD2
CDR3 length: 15
clone size: medium-sized
J gene: TRBJ2-2
CDR3 protein: CASRVAGVNTGELFF
CDR3 DNA: TGTGCCAGCCGAGTAGCGGGAGTGAACACCGGGGAGCTGTTTTTT

V gene: TRBV11-2
D gene: -
CDR3 length: 15
clone size: many
J gene: TRBJ2-4
CDR3 protein: CASSLVAGIGNIQYF
CDR3 DNA: TGTGCCAGCAGCTTAGTGGCAGGGATTGGAAACATTCAGTACTTC

V gene: TRBV6-5
D gene: -
CDR3 length: 12
clone size: -
J gene: TRBJ2-1
CDR3 protein: CASSSYQYEQFF
CDR3 DNA: TGTGCCAGCAGTTCGTACCAATATGAGCAGTTCTTC

V gene: TRBV28
D gene: -
CDR3 length: 14
clone size: medium-sized
J gene: TRBJ2-3
CDR3 protein: CASSFDRRTDTQYF
CDR3 DNA: TGTGCCAGCAGCTTTGACAGACGAACAGATACGCAGTATTTT

V gene: TRBV7-9
D gene: -
CDR3 length: 15
clone size: many
J gene: TRBJ2-5
CDR3 protein: CASSLGGTAKETQYF
CDR3 DNA: TGTGCCAGCAGCTTAGGCGGGACAGCAAAAGAGACCCAGTACTTC

V gene: TRBV20-1
D gene: -
CDR3 length: 13
clone size: -
J gene: TRBJ1-1
CDR3 protein: CGVRELGETEAFF
CDR3 DNA: TGCGGTGTTAGAGAATTGGGTGAAACTGAAGCTTTCTTT

V gene: TRBV5-5
D gene: -
CDR3 length: 13
clone size: many
J gene: TRBJ1-1
CDR3 protein: CASSLGGVTEAFF
CDR3 DNA: TGTGCCAGCAGCCTTGGAGGGGTCACTGAAGCTTTCTTT

V gene: TRBV5-6
D gene: -
CDR3 length: 15
clone size: many
J gene: TRBJ1-6
CDR3 protein: CASSWTYRYNSPLHF
CDR3 DNA: TGTGCCAGCAGCTGGACGTACCGGTATAATTCACCCCTCCACTTT

V gene: TRBV19
D gene: -
CDR3 length: 12
clone size: many
J gene: TRBJ1-3
CDR3 protein: CASSISGNTIYF
CDR3 DNA: TGTGCCAGTAGTATCTCGGGAAACACCATATATTTT

V gene: TRBV30
D gene: TRBD1
CDR3 length: 20
clone size: many
J gene: TRBJ2-6
CDR3 protein: CAWRPQPGQAMGLGANVLTF
CDR3 DNA: TGTGCCTGGAGGCCCCAACCGGGACAGGCGATGGGCCTGGGGGCCAATGTCCTGACTTTC

V gene: TRBV19
D gene: -
CDR3 length: 14
clone size: -
J gene: TRBJ1-5
CDR3 protein: CASSIEQVGQPQHF
CDR3 DNA: TGTGCCAGTAGTATTGAGCAGGTGGGCCAGCCCCAGCATTTT

V gene: TRBV28
D gene: TRBD1
CDR3 length: 16
clone size: medium-sized
J gene: TRBJ1-1
CDR3 protein: CASSLSPGQGGTEAFF
CDR3 DNA: TGTGCCAGCAGTTTATCACCGGGACAGGGTGGAACTGAAGCTTTCTTT

V gene: TRBV11-2
D gene: -
CDR3 length: 14
clone size: -
J gene: TRBJ2-1
CDR3 protein: CASSPPRELGEQFF
CDR3 DNA: TGTGCCAGCAGCCCCCCCCGGGAGTTAGGTGAGCAGTTCTTC

V gene: TRBV10-1
D gene: TRBD1
CDR3 length: 13
clone size: medium-sized
J gene: TRBJ2-2
CDR3 protein: CASSYTGAGELFF
CDR3 DNA: TGCGCCAGCAGTTATACAGGGGCCGGGGAGCTGTTTTTT

V gene: TRBV24-1
D gene: TRBD2
CDR3 length: 15
clone size: few
J gene: TRBJ2-2
CDR3 protein: CATSDPGGLAGELFF
CDR3 DNA: TGTGCCACCAGTGATCCGGGGGGTCTCGCCGGGGAGCTGTTTTTT

V gene: TRBV28
D gene: TRBD2
CDR3 length: 16
clone size: large
J gene: TRBJ2-7
CDR3 protein: CASSSRIAGGIYEQYF
CDR3 DNA: TGTGCCAGCAGTTCCCGTATCGCGGGAGGGATATACGAGCAGTACTTC

V gene: TRBV9
D gene: TRBD1
CDR3 length: 16
clone size: many
J gene: TRBJ2-2
CDR3 protein: CASSGPGQGSTGELFF
CDR3 DNA: TGTGCCAGCAGCGGACCGGGACAGGGCTCCACCGGGGAGCTGTTTTTT

V gene: TRBV20-1
D gene: -
CDR3 length: 11
clone size: medium-sized
J gene: TRBJ1-6
CDR3 protein: CSARGDSPLHF
CDR3 DNA: TGCAGTGCTAGGGGGGATTCACCCCTCCACTTT

V gene: TRBV6-5
D gene: -
CDR3 length: 17
clone size: few
J gene: TRBJ2-2
CDR3 protein: CASIYSSWGWNTGEPFF
CDR3 DNA: TGTGCCAGCATTTACTCTAGCTGGGGGTGGAACACCGGGGAGCCGTTTTTT

V gene: TRBV12-3/TRBV12-4
D gene: -
CDR3 length: 15
clone size: few
J gene: TRBJ2-6
CDR3 protein: CASSFVGPGANVLTF
CDR3 DNA: TGTGCCAGCAGTTTTGTGGGACCTGGGGCCAACGTCCTGACTTTC

V gene: TRBV19
D gene: -
CDR3 length: 17
clone size: -
J gene: TRBJ2-2
CDR3 protein: CASSIAVTSGNTGELFF
CDR3 DNA: TGTGCCAGTAGTATCGCCGTTACTTCTGGAAACACCGGGGAGCTGTTTTTT

V gene: TRBV20-1
D gene: -
CDR3 length: 15
clone size: -
J gene: TRBJ1-5
CDR3 protein: CSATPQGTRFLTQHF
CDR3 DNA: TGCAGTGCTACCCCCCAGGGGACAAGATTTTTAACCCAGCATTTT

V gene: TRBV18
D gene: -
CDR3 length: 14
clone size: many
J gene: TRBJ1-5
CDR3 protein: CASSPAAGNQPQHF
CDR3 DNA: TGTGCCAGCTCACCGGCGGCAGGCAATCAGCCCCAGCATTTT

V gene: TRBV9
D gene: TRBD2
CDR3 length: 16
clone size: -
J gene: TRBJ2-7
CDR3 protein: CASSAGTSAGAVEQYF
CDR3 DNA: TGTGCCAGCAGCGCAGGTACTAGCGCCGGCGCGGTCGAGCAGTACTTC

V gene: TRBV19
D gene: TRBD1
CDR3 length: 12
clone size: few
J gene: TRBJ2-7
CDR3 protein: CATGQLAYEQYF
CDR3 DNA: TGTGCAACGGGACAGTTGGCCTACGAGCAGTACTTC

V gene: TRBV5-1
D gene: -
CDR3 length: 15
clone size: -
J gene: TRBJ1-3
CDR3 protein: CTSSRDGHFVNTIYF
CDR3 DNA: TGCACCAGCAGCCGGGACGGCCACTTTGTAAACACCATATATTTT

V gene: TRBV4-2
D gene: TRBD2
CDR3 length: 16
clone size: -
J gene: TRBJ2-3
CDR3 protein: CAGSNGGTSVGDTQYF
CDR3 DNA: TGTGCCGGCAGCAACGGGGGGACTAGCGTGGGAGATACGCAGTATTTT

V gene: TRBV6-1
D gene: -
CDR3 length: 15
clone size: -
J gene: TRBJ2-7
CDR3 protein: CASSERDPRGPEQYF
CDR3 DNA: TGTGCCAGCAGTGAACGGGATCCTAGAGGCCCCGAGCAGTACTTC

V gene: TRBV5-1
D gene: -
CDR3 length: 16
clone size: -
J gene: TRBJ2-4
CDR3 protein: CASSLGAGVSKNIHYF
CDR3 DNA: TGCGCCAGCAGCCTTGGAGCAGGGGTCTCCAAAAACATTCATTACTTC